The entry below gives a single TCR beta chain sequence along with its context. The table came from immunoSEQ multiplex PCR; TCRdb's copy has only in-frame clones and leaves some out. The sample holds 45,000 to 50,000 clones; 83% are singletons and the top ten take approximately 7.4%. The CDR3 length is 15 residues. Trimming stripped 3 bases from V and 5 bases from J, with 16 bases between. CDR1 and CDR2 from the germline V gene are MDHEN and SYDVKM. The data are from a study of blood T cell repertoires in COVID-19. For the study at large: In each case, the material was cDNA or gDNA derived from T cells, B-cell-depleted T cells, or PBMCs.

This chain joins TRBV28 and TRBJ2-5; D is possibly TRBD1 (5 bases). The sample comprised peripheral blood. The sequence was obtained from a man aged 60-69 years with active COVID-19. The CDR3 coding sequence is TGTGCCAGCAGTTTTGGGGCCAACGAGGTGGAGACCCAGTACTTC. Amino acids: CASSFGANEVETQYF.